Many counts were recorded for the clone carrying this T cell receptor (beta chain). The antigen remains unidentified. V was clipped by 6 bases and J by 4 bases, with 16 bases between them. The CDR3 has 14 residues. This entry belongs to a study of T cell repertoires in cytomegalovirus infection. Background on the study: Indicated by public TCR beta signatures were CMV infection and matching HLA type. Study-wide results and caveats: Frequencies of public TCR beta families were cumulated, and this identified carriers of CMV plus the relevant HLA. The ex vivo response was dominated by HLA-C-restricted CMV-specific TCR beta clonotypes.

In TCRdb, the reads were re-called with MiXCR into one record per CDR3 protein. The sample yields 650,000 to 850,000 distinct CDR3 sequences, 25% to 35% seen once. This TCR was sampled from a human donor in good health (CMV status not recorded). Some clones in this sample may be carry-over from other donors' samples. Source: cultured CD8+ T cells from PBMCs, taken from culture after CMV antigen stimulation. J is TRBJ2-7 and V is TRBV12-3 or TRBV12-4; D call uncertain. The DNA for the CDR3 is TGTGCCAGCAGGTTATCCCAGAGACCATACGAGCAGTACTTC. Protein sequence: CASRLSQRPYEQYF.